The 20 T cell receptor beta chains below were found in one sample sequenced in a study of blood T cell repertoires in COVID-19. Generated by immunoSEQ multiplex PCR, the TCRdb table keeps only in-frame clones and is missing some. The sample contains around 190,000 clones, about 87% of which appear only once. Sequenced input: PBMCs or T cells enriched from blood (not recorded which). The origin of the receptors is a man between 18 and 29 years old with acute COVID-19.

J is TRBJ2-3 and V is TRBV19; 8 nucleotides align to TRBD2. Germline CDR1 and CDR2: LNHDA and SQIVND (reference sequence). Germline trimming cut 2 bases from V and 2 bases from J; bases unmatched to any gene: 6. This CDR3 has 16 amino acids. This CDR3 is CASSIILAGDTDTQYF. CDR3 nucleotide sequence: TGTGCCAGTAGTATAATTCTAGCGGGCGACACAGATACGCAGTATTTT.

CDR3 DNA sequence: TGTGCCAGCAGCGTACTACTAGCGGCTAGCACAGATACGCAGTATTTT. As protein: CASSVLLAASTDTQYF. V and J are TRBV7-8 and TRBJ2-3; the match to TRBD2 covers 8 bases. After removal of 5 bases from V and 0 bases from J, the junction contained 7 bases not matched to a gene. The length of the CDR3 is 16 residues. Germline assignment: CDR1 SGHVS and CDR2 FQNEAQ. Full variable domain (rest looked up from reference TRBV7-8 and TRBJ2-3): GAGVSQSPRYKVAKRGQDVALRCDPISGHVSLFWYQQALGQGPEFLTYFQNEAQLDKSGLPSDRFFAERPEGSVSTLKIQRTQQEDSAVYLCASSVLLAASTDTQYFGPGTRLTVL.

Written as DNA, the CDR3 is TGTGCCAGCAGCACGGACAAGAAATACGATGAAGCTTTCTTT. Translated: CASSTDKKYDEAFF. This chain links TRBV5-6 with TRBJ1-1, with D possibly being TRBD1 (5 bases). Per the germline V gene, CDR1 is SGHDT and CDR2 is YYEEEE. Trimming removed 4 bases at V and 7 bases at J, with 17 bases between. The CDR3 is made up of 14 amino acids.

This sequence joins TRBV29-1 and TRBJ1-1; TRBD1 is a possible D gene (5 bases). Between the trimmed V and J ends, which lost 3 bases and 4 bases, there was a span of 12 bases. The CDR3 loop spans 13 amino acids. Germline V gives CDR1 SQVTM, CDR2 ANQGSEA. The CDR3 region is CSVDTGIGTEAFF. In DNA, the CDR3 is TGCAGCGTTGACACAGGTATTGGCACTGAAGCTTTCTTT. Complete variable domain (other parts from reference TRBV29-1 and TRBJ1-1): SAVISQKPSRDICQRGTSLTIQCQVDSQVTMMFWYRQQPGQSLTLIATANQGSEATYESGFVIDKFPISRPNLTFSTLTVSNMSPEDSSIYLCSVDTGIGTEAFFGQGTRLTVV.

V and J are TRBV28 and TRBJ1-1, with D possibly being TRBD1 (5 bases). CDR1 and CDR2 (germline): MDHEN, SYDVKM. The CDR3 is made up of 10 amino acids. DNA for the CDR3: TGTGGGGCCTCAGGGACTGAAGCTTTCTTT. Its translation: CGASGTEAFF.

V usage is TRBV10-1 and J usage is TRBJ2-2, with D perhaps TRBD1 (5 bases). The CDR3 totals 16 residues. CDR1 and CDR2 from the germline V gene are WNHNN and SYGVQD (reference sequence). Trimming took off 2 bases at V and 1 base at J, with 11 bases between the two ends. CDR3 coding DNA: TGCGCCAGCAGTGAGGAATGGGGCGAGAACACCGGGGAGCTGTTTTTT. Its translation: CASSEEWGENTGELFF.

This sequence joins TRBV6-2 or TRBV6-3 and TRBJ1-5, with 8 bases matching TRBD1. Germline assignment: CDR1 MNHEY and CDR2 SVGEGT. The CDR3 extends over 17 amino acids. The junction had 6 bases not matched to a gene; V was cut back by 2 bases and J by 0 bases. The CDR3 sequence is CASSYQQGGNSNQPQHF. CDR3 nucleotides: TGTGCCAGCAGTTACCAACAGGGGGGGAATAGCAATCAGCCCCAGCATTTT.

CDR3 amino acids: CASSSGTSGSWNEQFF. The CDR3, as DNA: TGTGCCAGCAGCTCAGGGACTAGCGGGAGTTGGAATGAGCAGTTCTTC. The chain joins TRBV7-9 to TRBJ2-1; 14 bases agree with TRBD2. Germline assignment: CDR1 SEHNR and CDR2 FQNEAQ (reference sequence). Trimming cost V 4 bases and J 7 bases; bases outside gene matches: 6. This CDR3 has 16 residues.

The CDR3 coding sequence is TGTGCCAGCAGTTTGGTTACTTACAATGAGCAGTTCTTC. Its translation is CASSLVTYNEQFF. This chain joins TRBV12-3 or TRBV12-4 and TRBJ2-1; no reliable D call. The CDR3 runs 13 residues. Trimming took off 3 bases at V and 4 bases at J, with 7 bases between the two ends.

This chain joins TRBV7-6 and TRBJ2-2; 13 bases align to TRBD2. This CDR3 region has 19 residues. The germline V gene has CDR1 SGHVS and CDR2 FNYEAQ. Trimming cost V 2 bases and J 6 bases; bases outside gene matches: 12. The CDR3 loop is CASSLLHRTSGSRPGELFF. CDR3 coding DNA: TGTGCCAGCAGCTTACTCCACCGGACTAGCGGGAGTCGGCCCGGGGAGCTGTTTTTT.

The chain carries TRBV11-3 and TRBJ2-5; 10 bases agree with TRBD1. Germline CDR1 reads SGHNT; CDR2 reads YENEEA. The CDR3 has 17 amino acids. V shed 5 bases, J shed 5 bases, and the junction held 14 bases outside the gene matches. The CDR3 sequence: CASSPYPGTGESETQYF. DNA for the CDR3: TGTGCCAGCAGCCCCTACCCCGGGACAGGGGAGTCGGAGACCCAGTACTTC.

This rearrangement joins TRBV24-1 to TRBJ2-5; 8 bases are a match to TRBD2. J was trimmed by 1 base and V by 4 bases; bases with no gene match: 13. CDR3 length: 18 amino acids. CDR1 is KGHDR and CDR2 is SFDVKD in the germline V gene. CDR3 DNA: TGTGCCACCAGTGACCGCGGGACTAGGGGAGGGGCCCAAGAGACCCAGTACTTC. Translated: CATSDRGTRGGAQETQYF.

This rearrangement joins TRBV5-1 to TRBJ2-7; a possible D gene is TRBD2 (5 bases). Trimming left V 0 bases short and J 2 bases short, with 18 bases between. Per germline, CDR1 SGHRS and CDR2 YFSETQ. The CDR3 runs 17 residues. CDR3 sequence: CASSLAQLVTQPYEQYF. In DNA form, the CDR3 reads TGCGCCAGCAGCTTGGCCCAACTAGTTACCCAACCCTACGAGCAGTACTTC.

Only one count was recorded for this clone. The chain combines TRBV6-5 with TRBJ2-3; D not resolved. V was clipped by 0 bases and J by 0 bases, with 4 bases between them. Germline lookup yields CDR1 MNHEY and CDR2 SVGAGI. This CDR3 has 14 amino acids. CDR3 nucleotide sequence: TGTGCCAGCAGTTACTCGACTAGCACAGATACGCAGTATTTT. It is translated as CASSYSTSTDTQYF.

The chain employs TRBV18 and TRBJ1-4; 7 bases line up with TRBD1. Germline V lookup: CDR1 KGHSH, CDR2 LQKENI. The CDR3 is made up of 15 amino acids. J was trimmed by 3 bases and V by 3 bases; bases with no gene match: 4. DNA of the CDR3: TGTGCCAGCTCACCTCGAGGGACAGCTAATGAAAAACTGTTTTTT. Residues: CASSPRGTANEKLFF.

The chain recombines TRBV4-2 with TRBJ1-3; 7 bases match TRBD1. This CDR3 spans 14 amino acids. CDR1 LGHNA and CDR2 YNFKEQ come from the germline V gene. V lost 1 base and J lost 8; bases outside the gene matches: 5. The CDR3 reads CASSQGTGSDTIYF. The CDR3 DNA reads as TGTGCCAGCAGCCAAGGGACAGGTTCCGACACCATATATTTT.

The chain has TRBV2 and TRBJ2-5, with D uncertain. V was trimmed by 4 bases and J by 2 bases, leaving 8 bases between them. The CDR3 totals 13 residues. The V gene's germline CDR1 is SNHLY and CDR2 FYNNEI. For the CDR3, the DNA is TGTGCCAGCAGTGCTTGGCGGCAAGAGACCCAGTACTTC. It codes for CASSAWRQETQYF.

The V and J genes are TRBV29-1 and TRBJ2-7, with TRBD2 matching over 9 bases. This CDR3 spans 14 amino acids. Germline V CDR1 and CDR2: SQVTM, ANQGSEA. After removal of 3 bases from V and 6 bases from J, the junction contained 9 bases not matched to a gene. CDR3 DNA: TGCAGCGTTGACGGGGCTAGCGGGATCGGCGAGCAGTACTTC. Translating it yields CSVDGASGIGEQYF.

The rearrangement links TRBV7-9 to TRBJ2-7; 9 bases fit TRBD1. The germline CDR1 and CDR2 sequences are SEHNR and FQNEAQ (reference sequence). The CDR3 has 14 amino acids. The ends lost 5 bases at V and 5 bases at J; junction bases unmatched: 7. The CDR3 coding sequence is TGTGCCAGCAGCGTCCGGGACAGGGTGAACGAGCAGTACTTC. This translates into CASSVRDRVNEQYF. The whole variable domain, filled in from reference TRBV7-9 and TRBJ2-7, reads DTGVSQNPRHKITKRGQNVTFRCDPISEHNRLYWYRQTLGQGPEFLTYFQNEAQLEKSRLLSDRFSAERPKGSFSTLEIQRTEQGDSAMYLCASSVRDRVNEQYFGPGTRLTVT.

The CDR3 DNA is TGTGCCAGCAGCAGTGGACAGGGCCACTACGAGCAGTACTTC. Translating gives CASSSGQGHYEQYF. The genes are TRBV7-6 and TRBJ2-7; 8 bases are a match to TRBD1. This CDR3 is built from 14 residues. Trimming took 5 bases from V and 3 from J; bases not matched to a gene: 6. Germline-derived CDR1 and CDR2 are SGHVS and FNYEAQ.